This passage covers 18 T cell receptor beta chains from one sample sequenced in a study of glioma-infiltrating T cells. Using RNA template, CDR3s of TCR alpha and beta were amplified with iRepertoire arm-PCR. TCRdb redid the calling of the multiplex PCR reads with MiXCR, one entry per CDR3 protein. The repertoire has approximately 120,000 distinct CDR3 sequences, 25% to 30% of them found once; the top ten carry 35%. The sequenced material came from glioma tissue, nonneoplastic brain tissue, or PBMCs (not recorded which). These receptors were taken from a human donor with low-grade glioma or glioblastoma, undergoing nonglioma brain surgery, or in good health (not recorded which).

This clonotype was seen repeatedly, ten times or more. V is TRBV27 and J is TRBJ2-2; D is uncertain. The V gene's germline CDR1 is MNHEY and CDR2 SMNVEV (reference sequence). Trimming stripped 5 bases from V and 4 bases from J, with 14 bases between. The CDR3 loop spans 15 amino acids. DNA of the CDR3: TGTGCCAGCAGTCCTACCTGGGCAGCCACCGGGGAGCTGTTTTTT. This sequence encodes CASSPTWAATGELFF.

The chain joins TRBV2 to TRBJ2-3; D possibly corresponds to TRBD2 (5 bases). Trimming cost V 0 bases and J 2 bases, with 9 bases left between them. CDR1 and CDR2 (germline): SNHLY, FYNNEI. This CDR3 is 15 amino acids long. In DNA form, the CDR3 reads TGTGCCAGCAGTGAAGCTAGCGAATACACAGATACGCAGTATTTT. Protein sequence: CASSEASEYTDTQYF.

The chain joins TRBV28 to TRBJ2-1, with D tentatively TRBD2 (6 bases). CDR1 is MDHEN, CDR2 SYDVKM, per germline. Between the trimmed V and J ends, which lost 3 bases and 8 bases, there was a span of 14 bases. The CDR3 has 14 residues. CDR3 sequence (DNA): TGTGCCAGCAGTTTTAGCGGACTCTCCTATGAGCAGTTCTTC. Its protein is CASSFSGLSYEQFF.

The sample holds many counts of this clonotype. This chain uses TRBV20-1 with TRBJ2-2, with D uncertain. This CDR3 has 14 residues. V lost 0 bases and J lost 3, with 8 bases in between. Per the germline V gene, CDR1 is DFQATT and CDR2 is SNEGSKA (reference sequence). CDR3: CSARDGPDTGELFF. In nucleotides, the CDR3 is TGCAGTGCTAGAGATGGTCCAGACACCGGGGAGCTGTTTTTT.

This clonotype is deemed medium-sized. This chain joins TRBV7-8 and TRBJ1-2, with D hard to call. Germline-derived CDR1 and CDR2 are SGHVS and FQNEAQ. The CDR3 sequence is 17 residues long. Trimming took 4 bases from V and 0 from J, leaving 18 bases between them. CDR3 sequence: CASSSRGNAVPNYGYTF. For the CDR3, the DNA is TGTGCCAGCAGCTCCCGAGGTAACGCGGTCCCTAACTATGGCTACACCTTC.

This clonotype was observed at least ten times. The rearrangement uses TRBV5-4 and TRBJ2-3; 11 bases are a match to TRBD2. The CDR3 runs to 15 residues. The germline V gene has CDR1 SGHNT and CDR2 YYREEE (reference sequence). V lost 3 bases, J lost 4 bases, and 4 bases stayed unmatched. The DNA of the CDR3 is TGTGCCAGCAGCTCGCCGGGACTAGCGGCAGATACGCAGTATTTT. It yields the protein CASSSPGLAADTQYF.

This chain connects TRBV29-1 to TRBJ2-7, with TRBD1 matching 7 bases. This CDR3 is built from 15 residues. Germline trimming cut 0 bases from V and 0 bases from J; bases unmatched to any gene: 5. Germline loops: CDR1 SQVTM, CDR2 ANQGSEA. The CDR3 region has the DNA TGCAGCGTTGAAGATATTGGGGACAGCTCCTACGAGCAGTACTTC. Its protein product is CSVEDIGDSSYEQYF.

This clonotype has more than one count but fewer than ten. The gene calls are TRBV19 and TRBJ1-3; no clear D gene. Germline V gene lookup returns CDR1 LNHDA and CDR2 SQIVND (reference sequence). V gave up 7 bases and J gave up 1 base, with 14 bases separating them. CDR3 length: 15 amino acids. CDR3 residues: CASTSGGLSGNTIYF. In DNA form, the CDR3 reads TGTGCCAGTACTTCCGGTGGTTTATCTGGAAACACCATATATTTT.

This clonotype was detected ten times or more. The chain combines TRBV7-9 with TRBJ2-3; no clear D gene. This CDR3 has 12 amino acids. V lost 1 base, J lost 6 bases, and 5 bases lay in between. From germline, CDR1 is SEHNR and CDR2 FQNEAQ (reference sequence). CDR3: CASSLEADTQYF. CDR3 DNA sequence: TGTGCCAGCAGCTTAGAGGCTGATACGCAGTATTTT.

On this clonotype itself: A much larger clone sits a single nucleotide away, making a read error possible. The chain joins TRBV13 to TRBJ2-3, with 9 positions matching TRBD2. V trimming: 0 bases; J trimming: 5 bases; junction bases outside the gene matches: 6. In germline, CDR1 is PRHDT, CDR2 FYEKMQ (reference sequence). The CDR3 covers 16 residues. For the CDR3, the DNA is TGTGCCAGCAGCTTAGGGCTAGCGGGATGTCAAGATACGCAGTATTTT. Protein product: CASSLGLAGCQDTQYF. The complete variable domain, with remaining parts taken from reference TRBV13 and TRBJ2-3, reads AAGVIQSPRHLIKEKRETATLKCYPIPRHDTVYWYQQGPGQDPQFLISFYEKMQSDKGSIPDRFSAQQFSDYHSELNMSSLELGDSALYFCASSLGLAGCQDTQYFGPGTRLTVL.

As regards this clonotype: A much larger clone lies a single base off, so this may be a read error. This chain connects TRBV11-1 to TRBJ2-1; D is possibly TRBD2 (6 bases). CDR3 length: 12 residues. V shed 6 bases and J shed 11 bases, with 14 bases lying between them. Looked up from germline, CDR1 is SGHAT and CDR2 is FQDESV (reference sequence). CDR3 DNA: TGTGCCAGCAGTTTGGGACTTAATAAGCAGTTCTTC. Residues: CASSLGLNKQFF.

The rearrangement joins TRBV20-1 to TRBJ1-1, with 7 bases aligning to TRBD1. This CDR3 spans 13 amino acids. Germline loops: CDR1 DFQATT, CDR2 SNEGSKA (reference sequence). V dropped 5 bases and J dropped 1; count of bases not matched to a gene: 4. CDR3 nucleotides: TGCAGTGCTCCCAACAGGGGGAACACTGAAGCTTTCTTT. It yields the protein CSAPNRGNTEAFF.

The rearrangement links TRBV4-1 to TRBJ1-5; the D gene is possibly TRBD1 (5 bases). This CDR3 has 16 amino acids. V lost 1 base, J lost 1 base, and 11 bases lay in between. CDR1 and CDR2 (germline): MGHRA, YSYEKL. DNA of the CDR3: TGCGCCAGCAGCCAAGTGATAGGGGAAAGCAATCAGCCCCAGCATTTT. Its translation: CASSQVIGESNQPQHF.

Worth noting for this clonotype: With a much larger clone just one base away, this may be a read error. The CDR3 reads CASSPKGGKTYNEQLF. Here the CDR3 DNA reads TGTGCCAGCTCACCTAAAGGGGGAAAGACCTACAATGAGCAGCTCTTC. The genes are TRBV18 and TRBJ2-1, with D perhaps matching TRBD1 (6 bases). Per the germline V gene, CDR1 is KGHSH and CDR2 is LQKENI. The CDR3 contains 16 residues.

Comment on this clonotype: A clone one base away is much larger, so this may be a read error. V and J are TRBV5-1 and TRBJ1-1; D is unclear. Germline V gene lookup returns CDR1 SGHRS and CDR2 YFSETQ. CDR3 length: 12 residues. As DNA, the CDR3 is TGCGCCAGCAGCTTTGAGGGCACTGAAGCTTTATTT. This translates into CASSFEGTEALF. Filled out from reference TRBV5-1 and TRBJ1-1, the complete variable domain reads KAGVTQTPRYLIKTRGQQVTLSCSPISGHRSVSWYQQTPGQGLQFLFEYFSETQRNKGNFPGRFSGRQFSNSRSEMNVSTLELGDSALYLCASSFEGTEALFGQGTRLTVV.

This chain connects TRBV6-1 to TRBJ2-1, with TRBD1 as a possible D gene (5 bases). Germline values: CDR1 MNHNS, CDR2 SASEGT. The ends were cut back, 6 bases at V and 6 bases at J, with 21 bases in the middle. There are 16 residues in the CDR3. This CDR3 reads CASRPPGIMSRNEQFF. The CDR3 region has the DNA TGTGCCAGCAGACCCCCAGGGATAATGTCCCGCAATGAGCAGTTCTTC.

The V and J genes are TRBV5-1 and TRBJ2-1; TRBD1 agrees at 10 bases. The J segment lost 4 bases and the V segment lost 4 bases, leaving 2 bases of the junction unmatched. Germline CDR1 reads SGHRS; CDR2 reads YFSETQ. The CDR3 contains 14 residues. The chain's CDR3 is CASSPGQGYNEQFF. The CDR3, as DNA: TGCGCCAGCAGCCCGGGACAGGGGTACAATGAGCAGTTCTTC.

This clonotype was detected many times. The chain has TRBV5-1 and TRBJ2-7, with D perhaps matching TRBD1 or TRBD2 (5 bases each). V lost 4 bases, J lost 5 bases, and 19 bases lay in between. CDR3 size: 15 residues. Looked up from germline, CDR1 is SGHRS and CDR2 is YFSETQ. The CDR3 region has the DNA TGCGCCAGCAGCCAGATTGCGAGGGGTTTCGACGAGCAGTACTTC. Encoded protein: CASSQIARGFDEQYF.